This paragraph covers one T cell receptor (beta chain) sequence. This entry belongs to a study of T cell responses to AZD1222 COVID-19 vaccine. Data came from immunoSEQ multiplex PCR; TCRdb stores just in-frame clones and leaves some out. The data contain about 120,000 clones, approximately 84% of them singletons. Germline loops: CDR1 MNHEY, CDR2 SVGAGI. This CDR3 is 16 amino acids long. V lost 2 bases to trimming and J lost 0 bases, with 11 bases between them. Here the sequenced sample was peripheral blood, taken on day 0 of AZD1222 vaccination. This clonotype was obtained from an adult in good health. V is TRBV6-5 and J is TRBJ1-3; D remains ambiguous. CDR3 region: CASSYSGFSSGNTIYF. The CDR3 coding sequence is TGTGCCAGCAGTTACAGCGGCTTCAGCTCTGGAAACACCATATATTTT.